This TCR beta chain was obtained from a study of shared clonotypes between healthy human individuals. Findings and caveats of the study: The study's rarefaction showed incomplete sorted-subset sequencing despite large depth. Larger richness was generally estimated for naive than memory subsets. The four-donor shared clonotypes exceeded non-shared clonotypes in generation probability, with non-shared ones scoring lower. Between a few donors, naive CD4 clonotypes were shared at a level of approximately 5%.

Terminally differentiated effector memory CD45RA+ cells were left out of the naive CD8 fraction, which was CD45RO-negative and positively selected for CCR7. On this clone: The antigen is not known. This same CDR3 is encoded by further DNA sequences in the sample.

Libraries were prepared by immunoSEQ multiplex PCR; TCRdb keeps only in-frame clonotypes and omits some of them. The sample includes hundreds of thousands of clones, 85% to 95% seen only once; the top ten take around 0.12%. This CDR3 region has 11 residues. V was pared by 2 bases and J by 7 bases, with 3 bases between. The germline CDR1 and CDR2 sequences are MDHEN and SYDVKM. This clonotype originated in a woman in her 30s in good health. Material for sequencing was naive CD8+ T cells sorted from blood. V is TRBV28 and J is TRBJ2-1; D is unclear. CDR3 amino acids: CASSLVNEQFF. The DNA for the CDR3 is TGTGCCAGCAGTTTAGTGAATGAGCAGTTCTTC.